This is a list of T cell receptor beta chains from one sample in a study of a mutant IDH1 vaccine in newly diagnosed glioma. Antigens of these TCRs are unknown. Profiling relied on immunoSEQ multiplex PCR, and the TCRdb table lists in-frame clones only, not all of them. The sample holds over 75,000 clones, approximately 78% seen once. The sample here was PBMCs, taken from a glioma patient whose treatment included an IDH1 peptide vaccine. Receptors originate from a man between 35 and 55 years old with glioma. Each CDR3 is given with its conserved first and last residue. A D gene is named only where the DNA matches it firmly. Size values are once, few and many counts, or a class for expanded clones, and some rows have none.

size,J,V,D,DNA,CDR3
-,TRBJ2-1,TRBV7-6,TRBD2,TGTGCCAGCAGCCCAGCGGGGACTAGTAATGAGCAGTTCTTC,CASSPAGTSNEQFF
-,TRBJ2-4,TRBV6-1,-,TGTGCCAGCAGGGACGCTGACTTGCCAGAGTACTTC,CASRDADLPEYF
-,TRBJ2-1,TRBV7-2,TRBD2,TGTGCCAGCAGCTTAAGCGGGAGTCTTCACAATGAGCAGTTCTTC,CASSLSGSLHNEQFF
-,TRBJ2-7,TRBV10-3,TRBD1,TGTGCCAGCAGTAGGGACAGGGAGTGGGAGCAGTACTTC,CASSRDREWEQYF
once,TRBJ2-1,TRBV7-9,-,TGTGCCAGCAGCCCGCCCGGCGGCAGCTCCTACAATGAGCAGTTCTTC,CASSPPGGSSYNEQFF
-,TRBJ2-3,TRBV6-1,TRBD1,TGTGCCAGCAGTGAGGACAGGGCGCCAGATACGCAGTATTTT,CASSEDRAPDTQYF
once,TRBJ1-1,TRBV19,TRBD1,TGTGCCAGTAGTTTTTCGGGACAGGGGTTGGTGAACACTGAAGCTTTCTTT,CASSFSGQGLVNTEAFF
-,TRBJ1-2,TRBV2,-,TGTGCCAGCAGTGTACAGGATGACGGCTACACCTTC,CASSVQDDGYTF
-,TRBJ1-2,TRBV27,-,TGTGCCAGCAGTTTCGACAGGACTCGCCTTAATGGTGGCTACACCTTC,CASSFDRTRLNGGYTF
-,TRBJ2-7,TRBV29-1,-,TGCAGCGTTGGGACTCTTCTCTCCTACGAGCAGTACTTC,CSVGTLLSYEQYF
few,TRBJ2-3,TRBV11-2,-,TGTGCCAGCAGCTTAGCGGCCGTCTGGACAGATACGCAGTATTTT,CASSLAAVWTDTQYF
-,TRBJ1-5,TRBV5-6,-,TGTGCCAGCAGTTCCAGGACAGAAACCTTTAGCAATCAGCCCCAGCATTTT,CASSSRTETFSNQPQHF
-,TRBJ2-7,TRBV6-5,TRBD1,TGTGCCAGCAGTGGGGACAGGATCTACGAGCAGTACTTC,CASSGDRIYEQYF
-,TRBJ2-1,TRBV11-2,TRBD2,TGTGCCAGCAGCCTCAGTGGGCTAGCGGGCGAGCAGTTCTTC,CASSLSGLAGEQFF
-,TRBJ2-7,TRBV5-6,-,TGTGCCAGCAGCTTGACAGTCTACGAGCAGTACTTC,CASSLTVYEQYF
-,TRBJ2-7,TRBV5-8,TRBD1,TGTGCCAGCAGCACTCTGGGACAGGGGCCCTACGAGCAGTACTTC,CASSTLGQGPYEQYF
-,TRBJ2-1,TRBV7-2,-,TGTGCCAGCAGCCCGGCCCGCGGGCAGTTCTTC,CASSPARGQFF
-,TRBJ1-4,TRBV30,-,TGTGCCTGGGAATTTCCACGTGGGCAACTGTTTTTT,CAWEFPRGQLFF
-,TRBJ1-4,TRBV6-5,-,TGTGCCACCCGAATGGTTTGGAGTAATGAAAAACTGTTTTTT,CATRMVWSNEKLFF
-,TRBJ2-3,TRBV4-1,-,TGCGCCAGCAGCCAAACTACGGACAGCCTAGCTGGCGATACGCAGTATTTT,CASSQTTDSLAGDTQYF
-,TRBJ2-3,TRBV30,-,TGTGCCTGGGGCAGCACAGATACGCAGTATTTT,CAWGSTDTQYF
-,TRBJ1-4,TRBV15,-,TGTGCCACCAGCAGCTACGGAGTAACTAATGAAAAACTGTTTTTT,CATSSYGVTNEKLFF
-,TRBJ2-3,TRBV19,TRBD2,TGTGCCAGTACCCGACTAGCGGGGGGCACAGATACGCAGTATTTT,CASTRLAGGTDTQYF
-,TRBJ1-2,TRBV7-6,TRBD1,TGTGCCAGCACCCCCGGGTTGACAGGGGGCGCCGGCGTCTATGGCTACACCTTC,CASTPGLTGGAGVYGYTF